The T cell receptor (beta chain) under discussion was sequenced for a study of T cells in Graves' hyperthyroidism and ophthalmopathy. Study-wide results and caveats: Before onset, ophthalmopathy was predicted by the model a median approximately 6.5 months earlier.

This clonotype was observed at least ten times. Its antigen is not known. TCR beta CDR3 regions were amplified from RNA transcripts. The HTBI set primed first-round TCR CDR3 RT-PCR. In TCRdb, the multiplex PCR reads were re-called with MiXCR into one record per CDR3 protein. Counted here are nearly 600,000 distinct CDR3 sequences, 12% to 15% occurring once; the ten biggest clones make up around 7%. V lost 5 bases and J 7 bases, leaving 17 bases between the germline ends. The CDR3 has 14 residues. This TCR was recovered from a woman aged 18-29 years with Graves' ophthalmopathy. Sequenced: blood. This chain connects TRBV12-3 or TRBV12-4 to TRBJ1-1; D is possibly TRBD1 (6 bases). CDR3 sequence (DNA): TGTGCCAGCAGTGGTACAGGGAGGCAAAATGAAGCTTTCTTT. The encoded protein is CASSGTGRQNEAFF.